The 17 T cell receptor beta chains given below trace back to one sample, sequenced in a study of human T cells and chemical hapten exposure. Time point reported: patch test 1, 2 weeks after DPC sensitization. Treatment indicated: therapeutic diphenylcyclopropenone sensitization with weekly scalp DPC. One entry per CDR3 protein results from TCRdb running MiXCR on the RACE reads. The repertoire includes approximately 79,000 distinct CDR3 sequences, 10% of them detected once, and about 1.3% sits in the top ten. The sequencing used whole blood, collected in connection with sensitization to the hapten diphenylcyclopropenone (DPC). The source of these receptors is a woman between 50 and 59 years old with alopecia areata. Some clones in this sample may be carry-over from other donors' samples.

The chain combines TRBV10-3 with TRBJ2-1, with D unclear. Germline V CDR1 and CDR2: ENHRY, SYGVKD. Trimming removed 7 bases at V and 6 bases at J, with 7 bases between. The CDR3 loop spans 11 amino acids. As DNA, the CDR3 is TGTGCCATCACCGCCGGCAATGAGCAGTTCTTC. Translating it yields CAITAGNEQFF.

This clonotype was counted between two and nine times. The CDR3 DNA is TGTGCCAGCAGCAAAGTTGGGCGGCACACAGATACGCAGTATTTT. The encoded protein is CASSKVGRHTDTQYF. V usage is TRBV21-1 and J usage is TRBJ2-3; the table names TRBD1, a call not compared with the DNA. TRBV21-1 counts as a pseudogene. The CDR3 is 15 amino acids.

The rearrangement joins TRBV7-2 to TRBJ2-7; the D gene is possibly TRBD1 (5 bases). Per the germline V gene, CDR1 is SGHTA and CDR2 is FQGNSA. This CDR3 has 11 residues. The ends were cut back, 5 bases at V and 5 bases at J, with 7 bases in the middle. CDR3 in DNA: TGTGCCAGCAGCCGACAGAACGAGCAGTACTTC. Its translation is CASSRQNEQYF.

This clonotype was seen many times. J is TRBJ2-6 and V is TRBV5-5, with 7 positions matching TRBD1. J gave up 4 bases and V 0 bases, and 4 bases lay outside the gene matches. CDR3 length equals 16 residues. Germline V CDR1 and CDR2: SGHKS, YYEKEE (reference sequence). The CDR3 region has the DNA TGTGCCAGCAGCTTGGGAGCAGGGGGAGGGGCCAACGTCCTGACTTTC. Translation gives CASSLGAGGGANVLTF.

The chain recombines TRBV4-1 with TRBJ2-3; 9 nucleotides agree with TRBD2. Germline V lookup: CDR1 MGHRA, CDR2 YSYEKL. This CDR3 contains 16 residues. V was clipped by 0 bases and J by 3 bases; unmatched bases: 4. As DNA, the CDR3 is TGCGCCAGCAGCCAAGAGCGGGCGGGAGGGACAGATACGCAGTATTTT. Residues: CASSQERAGGTDTQYF.

This clonotype was counted at least ten times. The chain employs TRBV10-2 and TRBJ2-5; 9 positions match TRBD1. After removal of 9 bases from V and 2 bases from J, the junction contained 10 bases not matched to a gene. The CDR3 has 15 amino acids. CDR1 is WSHSY and CDR2 is SAAADI in the germline V gene. CDR3 bases: TGCGCCAGTGAGAACAGGGGGCGTCCGCAAGAGACCCAGTACTTC. It is translated as CASENRGRPQETQYF.

The V call is TRBV7-9, the J call TRBJ2-4; 10 bases match TRBD1. CDR3 length: 16 residues. Germline CDR1 and CDR2: SEHNR and FQNEAQ (reference sequence). V trimming: 7 bases; J trimming: 5 bases; junction bases outside the gene matches: 11. This chain's CDR3 is CASNFPTGGIENIQYF. CDR3 DNA: TGTGCCAGCAACTTCCCGACAGGGGGCATCGAAAACATTCAGTACTTC.

The chain joins TRBV24-1 to TRBJ2-2; 7 nucleotides align to TRBD1. Germline loops: CDR1 KGHDR, CDR2 SFDVKD. The V and J ends lost 7 bases and 4 bases, in that order; junction bases with no gene match: 5. The CDR3 has 14 amino acids. The CDR3 DNA follows: TGTGCCACCAGCCGACAGGGTAGCACCGGGGAGCTGTTTTTT. It encodes CATSRQGSTGELFF.

This chain joins TRBV5-1 and TRBJ2-1; 11 bases agree with TRBD2. The V gene's germline CDR1 is SGHRS and CDR2 YFSETQ. The V segment lost 6 bases and the J segment 10 bases; nucleotides outside the gene matches: 12. The CDR3 length is 15 residues. The CDR3 here is CASMGTSGPSKEQFF. DNA of the CDR3: TGCGCCAGCATGGGGACTAGCGGCCCCTCGAAGGAGCAGTTCTTC.

The rearrangement links TRBV11-2 to TRBJ2-3; tentative D call: TRBD2 (5 bases). CDR1 and CDR2 from the germline V gene are SGHAT and FQNNGV. The V end lost 2 bases, the J end lost 0 bases, and 12 bases lay between the germline ends. CDR3 size: 16 residues. The CDR3: CASSLIPGGSTDTQYF. The CDR3 DNA reads TGTGCCAGCAGCTTAATCCCCGGCGGGAGCACAGATACGCAGTATTTT.

This clonotype occurred a few times. The chain uses TRBV11-3 and TRBJ2-3, with TRBD1 matching 7 bases. This CDR3 comprises 16 residues. Germline V gene lookup returns CDR1 SGHNT and CDR2 YENEEA. V was pared by 4 bases and J by 2 bases, with 9 bases of the junction left unmatched. The DNA of the CDR3 is TGTGCCAGCAGCTCTCCAGAGACAGGGATCACAGATACGCAGTATTTT. This sequence encodes CASSSPETGITDTQYF.

The gene calls are TRBV18 and TRBJ1-1; unclear D gene. V lost 6 bases and J 0 bases, leaving 17 bases between the germline ends. Germline-derived CDR1 and CDR2 are KGHSH and LQKENI. This CDR3 is built from 16 residues. The CDR3 here is CASSARPQSMNTEAFF. In DNA form, the CDR3 reads TGTGCCAGCTCCGCTCGTCCCCAGTCGATGAACACTGAAGCTTTCTTT.

The table lists this clonotype with a few counts. The gene calls are TRBV12-3 or TRBV12-4 and TRBJ2-2; D remains unclear. Between the trimmed V and J ends, which lost 7 bases and 2 bases, there was a span of 8 bases. The length of the CDR3 is 13 residues. As DNA, the CDR3 is TGTGCCAGCACCCCGCAAAACACCGGGGAGCTGTTTTTT. This codes for CASTPQNTGELFF.

This clonotype occurred a few times. The chain links TRBV28 to TRBJ2-7; 9 bases fit TRBD1. V lost 2 bases to trimming and J lost 11 bases; unmatched junction nucleotides: 4. CDR1 and CDR2 from the germline V gene are MDHEN and SYDVKM. The CDR3 extends over 12 amino acids. This CDR3 reads CASSLQGQGEYF. The CDR3 coding sequence is TGTGCCAGCAGTTTACAGGGACAGGGAGAGTACTTC.

The chain combines TRBV25-1 with TRBJ1-1, with no clear D. The ends were cut back, 6 bases at V and 1 base at J, with 6 bases in the middle. Germline V lookup: CDR1 MGHDK, CDR2 SYGVNS. CDR3 size: 12 residues. The CDR3 is CASRWGNTEAFF. The CDR3 DNA reads as TGTGCCAGCAGATGGGGGAACACTGAAGCTTTCTTT. Full variable domain (missing parts from reference TRBV25-1 and TRBJ1-1): EADIYQTPRYLVIGTGKKITLECSQTMGHDKMYWYQQDPGMELHLIHYSYGVNSTEKGDLSSESTVSRIRTEHFPLTLESARPSHTSQYLCASRWGNTEAFFGQGTRLTVV.

The sample holds many counts of this clonotype. The chain couples TRBV18 to TRBJ2-1; 7 positions agree with TRBD2. CDR1 is KGHSH, CDR2 LQKENI, per germline. CDR3 length: 16 residues. V shed 0 bases and J 4 bases; nucleotides not matched to a gene: 6. DNA of the CDR3: TGTGCCAGCTCACCACCGGGCAGGGAGGGATACAATGAGCAGTTCTTC. Translating gives CASSPPGREGYNEQFF.

This sequence joins TRBV7-8 and TRBJ2-1, with TRBD2 as a possible D gene (6 bases). This CDR3 has 13 amino acids. Germline CDR1 and CDR2: SGHVS and FQNEAQ. Trimming removed 1 base at V and 6 bases at J, with 7 bases between. CDR3 protein: CASSLGLVNEQFF. DNA of the CDR3: TGTGCCAGCAGCTTAGGACTAGTCAATGAGCAGTTCTTC.